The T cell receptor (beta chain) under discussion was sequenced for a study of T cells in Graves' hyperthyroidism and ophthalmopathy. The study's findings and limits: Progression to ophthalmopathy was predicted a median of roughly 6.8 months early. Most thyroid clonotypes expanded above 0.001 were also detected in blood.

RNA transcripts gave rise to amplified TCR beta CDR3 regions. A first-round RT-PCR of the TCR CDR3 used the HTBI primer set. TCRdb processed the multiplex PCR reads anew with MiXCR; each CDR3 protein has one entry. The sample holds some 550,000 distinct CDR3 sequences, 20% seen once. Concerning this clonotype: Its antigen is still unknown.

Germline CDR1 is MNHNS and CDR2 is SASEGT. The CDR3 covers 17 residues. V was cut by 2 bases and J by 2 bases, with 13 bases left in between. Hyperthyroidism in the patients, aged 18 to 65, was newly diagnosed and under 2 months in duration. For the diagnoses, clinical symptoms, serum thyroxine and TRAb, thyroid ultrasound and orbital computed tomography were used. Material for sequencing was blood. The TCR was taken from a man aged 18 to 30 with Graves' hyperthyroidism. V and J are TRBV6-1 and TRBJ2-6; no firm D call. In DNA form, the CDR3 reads TGTGCCAGCAGTGAATTTCTAGTGGGGACTGGGGCCAACGTCCTGACTTTC. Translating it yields CASSEFLVGTGANVLTF.